The T cell receptor (beta chain) described here comes from a study of spatial heterogeneity in lung cancer. A word on this clonotype: Given a much more abundant clone one base away, this may be a read error. The CDR3 does not close with the conserved phenylalanine or tryptophan, likely indicating a read error. This beta chain is an unintended read in a library built for alpha chains; its size means little.

Time point meaning: sample taken at primary tumor resection. Extraction of whole RNA from tumor, nontumor lung or frozen PBMC preceded unsorted sequencing. The donor population consisted of over 55 patients with untreated, early-stage non-small cell lung cancer. Each TCR cDNA molecule bore a unique molecular identifier. A single record per CDR3 protein comes from TCRdb applying MiXCR to the 5' RACE reads. The sample carries over 6,500 distinct CDR3 sequences, under 6% recorded once. Trimming removed 4 bases from V and 4 bases from J; junction bases left unmatched: 9. The CDR3 sequence is 16 residues long. Germline V gene sequence: CDR1 SEHNR, CDR2 FQNEAQ (reference sequence).

Specimen: normal lung tissue next to the tumor, collected at surgery. The source is a female donor with early-stage non-small cell lung cancer. The chain has TRBV7-9 and TRBJ2-3; 9 nucleotides agree with TRBD1. CDR3 DNA: TGTGCCAGCAGCTCCCCCCGGACAGGGGATTCAGATACGCAGTATCTT. Amino acids: CASSSPRTGDSDTQYL.